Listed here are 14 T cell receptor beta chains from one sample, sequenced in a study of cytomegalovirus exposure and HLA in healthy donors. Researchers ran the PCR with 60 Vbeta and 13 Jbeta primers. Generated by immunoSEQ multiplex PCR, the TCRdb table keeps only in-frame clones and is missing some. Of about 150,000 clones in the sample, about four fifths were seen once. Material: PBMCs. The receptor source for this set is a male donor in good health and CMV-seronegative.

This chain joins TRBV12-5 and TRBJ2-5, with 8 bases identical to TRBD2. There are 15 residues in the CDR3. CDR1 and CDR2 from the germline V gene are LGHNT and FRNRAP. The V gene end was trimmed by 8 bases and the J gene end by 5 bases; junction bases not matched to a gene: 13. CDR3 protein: CASLYGSGGVETQYF. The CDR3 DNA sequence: TGTGCTAGTCTTTACGGAAGCGGGGGAGTGGAGACCCAGTACTTC. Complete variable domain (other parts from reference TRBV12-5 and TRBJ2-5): DARVTQTPRHKVTEMGQEVTMRCQPILGHNTVFWYRQTMMQGLELLAYFRNRAPLDDSGMPKDRFSAEMPDATLATLKIQPSEPRDSAVYFCASLYGSGGVETQYFGPGTRLLVL.

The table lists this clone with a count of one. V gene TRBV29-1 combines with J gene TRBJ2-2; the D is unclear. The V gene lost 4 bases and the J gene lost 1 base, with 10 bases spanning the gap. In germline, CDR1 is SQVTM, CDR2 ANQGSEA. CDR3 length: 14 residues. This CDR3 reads CSVASGLNTGELFF. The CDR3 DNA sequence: TGCAGCGTTGCATCGGGTTTGAACACCGGGGAGCTGTTTTTT.

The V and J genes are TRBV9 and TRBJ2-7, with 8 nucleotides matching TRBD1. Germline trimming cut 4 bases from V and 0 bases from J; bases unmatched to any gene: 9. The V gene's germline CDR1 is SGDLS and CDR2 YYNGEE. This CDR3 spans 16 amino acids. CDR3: CASSPSRDRTSYEQYF. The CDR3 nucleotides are TGTGCCAGCAGCCCGTCCCGGGACAGGACCTCCTACGAGCAGTACTTC.

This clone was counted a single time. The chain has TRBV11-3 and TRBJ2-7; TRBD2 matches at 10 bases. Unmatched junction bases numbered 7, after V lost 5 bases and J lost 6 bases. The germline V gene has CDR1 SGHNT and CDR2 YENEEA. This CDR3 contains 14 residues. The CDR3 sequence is CASSAGLAVGEQYF. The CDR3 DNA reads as TGTGCCAGCAGCGCCGGACTAGCGGTGGGCGAGCAGTACTTC.

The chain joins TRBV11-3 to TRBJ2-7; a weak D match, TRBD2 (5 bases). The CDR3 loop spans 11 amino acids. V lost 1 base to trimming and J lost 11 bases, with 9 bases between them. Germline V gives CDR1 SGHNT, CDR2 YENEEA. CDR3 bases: TGTGCCAGCAGCTTAGGGACTGTTAAGTACTTC. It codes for CASSLGTVKYF.

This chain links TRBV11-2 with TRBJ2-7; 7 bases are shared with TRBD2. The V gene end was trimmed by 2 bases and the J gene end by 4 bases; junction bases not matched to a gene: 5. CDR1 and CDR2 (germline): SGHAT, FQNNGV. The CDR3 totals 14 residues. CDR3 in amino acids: CASSLNRLAYEQYF. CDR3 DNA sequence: TGTGCCAGCAGCTTAAACCGACTAGCATACGAGCAGTACTTC.

The CDR3 sequence: CASSFTGGPLRETQYF. The CDR3 DNA sequence: TGCGCCAGCAGCTTTACAGGGGGCCCCCTAAGGGAGACCCAGTACTTC. This chain links TRBV5-1 with TRBJ2-5, with 9 bases fitting TRBD1. V was pared by 2 bases and J by 5 bases, with 10 bases of the junction left unmatched. The CDR3 has 16 amino acids. Germline V CDR1 and CDR2: SGHRS, YFSETQ.

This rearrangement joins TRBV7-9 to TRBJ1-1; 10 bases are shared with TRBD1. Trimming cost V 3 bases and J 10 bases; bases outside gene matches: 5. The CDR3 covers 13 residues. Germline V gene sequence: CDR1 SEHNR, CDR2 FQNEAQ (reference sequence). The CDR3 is CASSFGTGEGAFF. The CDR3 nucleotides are TGTGCCAGCAGCTTCGGGACAGGGGAAGGAGCTTTCTTT.

In DNA form, the CDR3 reads TGTGCCAGCAGTGGAGATAACTCTGGAAACACCATATATTTT. This translates into CASSGDNSGNTIYF. The rearrangement uses TRBV6-1 and TRBJ1-3, with D unresolved. Trimming pared 4 bases from V and 0 bases from J, leaving 7 bases between. The germline gives CDR1 MNHNS, CDR2 SASEGT. The CDR3 contains 14 residues.

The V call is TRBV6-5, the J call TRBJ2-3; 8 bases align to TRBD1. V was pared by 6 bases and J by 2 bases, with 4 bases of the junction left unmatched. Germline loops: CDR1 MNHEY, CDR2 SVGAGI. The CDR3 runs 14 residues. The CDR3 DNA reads TGTGCCAGCAGGCGACAGGGGTTCACAGATACGCAGTATTTT. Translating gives CASRRQGFTDTQYF.

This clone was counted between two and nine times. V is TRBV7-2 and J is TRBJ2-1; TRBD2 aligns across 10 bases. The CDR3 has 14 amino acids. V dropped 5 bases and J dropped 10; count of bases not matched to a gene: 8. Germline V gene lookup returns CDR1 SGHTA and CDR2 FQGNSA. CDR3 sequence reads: CASSTGTSAEEQFF. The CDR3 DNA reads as TGTGCCAGCAGCACCGGGACTAGCGCGGAAGAGCAGTTCTTC.

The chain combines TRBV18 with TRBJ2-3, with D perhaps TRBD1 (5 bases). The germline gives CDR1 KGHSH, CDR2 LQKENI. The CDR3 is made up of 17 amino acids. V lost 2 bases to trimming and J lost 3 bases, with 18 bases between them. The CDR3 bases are TGTGCCAGCTCACCAGGGGCCAGACGAGAAGGGACAGATACGCAGTATTTT. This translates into CASSPGARREGTDTQYF.

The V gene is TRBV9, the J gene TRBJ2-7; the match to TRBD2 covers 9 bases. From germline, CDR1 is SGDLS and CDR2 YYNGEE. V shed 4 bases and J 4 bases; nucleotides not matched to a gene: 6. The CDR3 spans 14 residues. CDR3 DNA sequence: TGTGCCAGCAGCAGGACTAGCGTTACGTACGAGCAGTACTTC. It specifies CASSRTSVTYEQYF.

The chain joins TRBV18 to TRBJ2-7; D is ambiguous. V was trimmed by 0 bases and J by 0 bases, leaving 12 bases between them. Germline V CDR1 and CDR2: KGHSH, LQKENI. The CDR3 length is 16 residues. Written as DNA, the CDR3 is TGTGCCAGCTCACCACCGTATACGGGTCCCTCCTACGAGCAGTACTTC. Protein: CASSPPYTGPSYEQYF.